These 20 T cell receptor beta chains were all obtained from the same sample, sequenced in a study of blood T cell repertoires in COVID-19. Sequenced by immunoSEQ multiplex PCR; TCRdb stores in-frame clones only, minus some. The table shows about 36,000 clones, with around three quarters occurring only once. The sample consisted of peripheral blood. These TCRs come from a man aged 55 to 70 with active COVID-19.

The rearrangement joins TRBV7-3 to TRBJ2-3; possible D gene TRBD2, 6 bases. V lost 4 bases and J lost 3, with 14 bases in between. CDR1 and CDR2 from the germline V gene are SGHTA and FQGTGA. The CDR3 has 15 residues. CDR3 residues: CASSSWGVLTDTQYF. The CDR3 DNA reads TGTGCCAGCAGCTCGTGGGGGGTTCTAACAGATACGCAGTATTTT.

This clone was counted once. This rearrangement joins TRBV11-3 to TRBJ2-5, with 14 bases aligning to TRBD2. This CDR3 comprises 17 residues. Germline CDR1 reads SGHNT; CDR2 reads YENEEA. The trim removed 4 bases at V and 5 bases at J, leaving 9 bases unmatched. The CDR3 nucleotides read TGTGCCAGCAGCTCCACGGGACTAGCGGGAGTTGGGGAGACCCAGTACTTC. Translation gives CASSSTGLAGVGETQYF.

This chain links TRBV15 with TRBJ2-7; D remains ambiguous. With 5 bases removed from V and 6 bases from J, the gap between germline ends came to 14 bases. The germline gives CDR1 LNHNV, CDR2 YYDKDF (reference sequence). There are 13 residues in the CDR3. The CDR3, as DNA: TGTGCCACCAGCGGGCTCCCATGGGCCGAGCAGTACTTC. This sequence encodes CATSGLPWAEQYF.

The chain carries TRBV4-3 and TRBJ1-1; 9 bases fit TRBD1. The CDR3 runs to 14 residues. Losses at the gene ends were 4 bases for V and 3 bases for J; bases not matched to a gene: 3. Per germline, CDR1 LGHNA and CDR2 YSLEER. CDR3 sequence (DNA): TGCGCCAGCAGCCCCCGGACAGGGGACACTGAAGCTTTCTTT. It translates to CASSPRTGDTEAFF.

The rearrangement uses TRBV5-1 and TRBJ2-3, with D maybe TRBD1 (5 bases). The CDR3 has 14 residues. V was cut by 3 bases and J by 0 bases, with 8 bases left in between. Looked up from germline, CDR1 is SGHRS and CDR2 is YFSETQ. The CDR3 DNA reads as TGCGCCAGCAGCTCGACAGATAGCACAGATACGCAGTATTTT. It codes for CASSSTDSTDTQYF. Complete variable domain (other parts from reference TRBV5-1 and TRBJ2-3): KAGVTQTPRYLIKTRGQQVTLSCSPISGHRSVSWYQQTPGQGLQFLFEYFSETQRNKGNFPGRFSGRQFSNSRSEMNVSTLELGDSALYLCASSSTDSTDTQYFGPGTRLTVL.

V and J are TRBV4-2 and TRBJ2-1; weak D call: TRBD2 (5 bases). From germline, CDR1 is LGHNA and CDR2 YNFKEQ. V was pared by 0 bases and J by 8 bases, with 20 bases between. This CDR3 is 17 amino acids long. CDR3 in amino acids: CASSQEGSGIRGDEQFF. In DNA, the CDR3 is TGTGCCAGCAGCCAAGAGGGCTCCGGGATCCGAGGCGATGAGCAGTTCTTC.

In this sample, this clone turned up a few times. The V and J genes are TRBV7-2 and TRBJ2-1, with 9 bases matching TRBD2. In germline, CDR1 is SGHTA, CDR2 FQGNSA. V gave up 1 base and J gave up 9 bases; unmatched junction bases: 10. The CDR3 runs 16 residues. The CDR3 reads CASSLVSAGGPVEQFF. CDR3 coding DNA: TGTGCCAGCAGCTTAGTTTCCGCGGGGGGGCCGGTTGAGCAGTTCTTC.

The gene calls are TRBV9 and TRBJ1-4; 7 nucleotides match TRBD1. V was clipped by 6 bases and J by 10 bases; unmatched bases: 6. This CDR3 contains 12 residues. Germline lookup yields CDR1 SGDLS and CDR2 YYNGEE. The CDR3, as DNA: TGTGCCAGCACCGAGGGACAGCTAAAACTGTTTTTT. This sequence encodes CASTEGQLKLFF. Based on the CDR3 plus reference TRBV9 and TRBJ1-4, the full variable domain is DSGVTQTPKHLITATGQRVTLRCSPRSGDLSVYWYQQSLDQGLQFLIQYYNGEERAKGNILERFSAQQFPDLHSELNLSSLELGDSALYFCASTEGQLKLFFGSGTQLSVL.

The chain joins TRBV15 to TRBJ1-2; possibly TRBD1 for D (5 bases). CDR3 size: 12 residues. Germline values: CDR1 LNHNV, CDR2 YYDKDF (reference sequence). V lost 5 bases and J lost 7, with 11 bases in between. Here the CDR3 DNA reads TGTGCCACCAGCCCTCGGGGGGGTGGCTACACCTTC. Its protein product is CATSPRGGGYTF.

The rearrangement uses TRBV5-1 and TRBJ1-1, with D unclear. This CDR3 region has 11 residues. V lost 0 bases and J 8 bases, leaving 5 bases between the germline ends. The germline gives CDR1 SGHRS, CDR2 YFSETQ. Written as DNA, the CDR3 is TGCGCCAGCAGCTTGGGGGCCGAAGCTTTCTTT. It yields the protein CASSLGAEAFF.

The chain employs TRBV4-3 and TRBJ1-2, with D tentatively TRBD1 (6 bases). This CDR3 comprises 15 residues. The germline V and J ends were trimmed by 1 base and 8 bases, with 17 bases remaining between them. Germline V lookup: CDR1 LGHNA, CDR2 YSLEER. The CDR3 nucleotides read TGCGCCAGCAGCCAAGCCTTAGCAGGGGTTTGGGGCTACACCTTC. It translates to CASSQALAGVWGYTF.

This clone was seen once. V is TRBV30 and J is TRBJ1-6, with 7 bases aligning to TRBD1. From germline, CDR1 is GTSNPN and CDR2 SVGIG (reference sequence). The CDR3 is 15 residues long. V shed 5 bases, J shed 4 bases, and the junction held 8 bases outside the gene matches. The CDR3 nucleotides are TGTGCCTGGCGGACCCGGGACAGATATAATTCACCCCTCCACTTT. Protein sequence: CAWRTRDRYNSPLHF.

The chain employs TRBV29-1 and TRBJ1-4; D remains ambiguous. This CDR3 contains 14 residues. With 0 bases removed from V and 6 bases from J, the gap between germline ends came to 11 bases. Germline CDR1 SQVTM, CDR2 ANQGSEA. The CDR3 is CSVEDPPGDEKLFF. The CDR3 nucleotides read TGCAGCGTTGAAGATCCCCCGGGAGATGAAAAACTGTTTTTT.

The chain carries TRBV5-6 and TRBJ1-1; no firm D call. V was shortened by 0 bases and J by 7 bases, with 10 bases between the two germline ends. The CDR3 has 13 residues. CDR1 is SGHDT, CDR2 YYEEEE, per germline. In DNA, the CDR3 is TGTGCCAGCAGCTTGGACAGATCCCGTGAAGCTTTCTTT. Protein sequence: CASSLDRSREAFF.

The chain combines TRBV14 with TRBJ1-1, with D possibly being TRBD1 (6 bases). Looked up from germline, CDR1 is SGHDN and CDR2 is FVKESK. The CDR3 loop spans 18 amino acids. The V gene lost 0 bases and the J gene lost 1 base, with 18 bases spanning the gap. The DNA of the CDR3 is TGTGCCAGCAGCCAAGATTCGTGGCAGGGGCTGGGGAACACTGAAGCTTTCTTT. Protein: CASSQDSWQGLGNTEAFF.

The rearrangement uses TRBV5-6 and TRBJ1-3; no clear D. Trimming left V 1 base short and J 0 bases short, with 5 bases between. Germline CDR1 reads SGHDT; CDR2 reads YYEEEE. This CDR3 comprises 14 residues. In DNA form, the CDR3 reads TGTGCCAGCAGCTTGCGCTACTCTGGAAACACCATATATTTT. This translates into CASSLRYSGNTIYF.

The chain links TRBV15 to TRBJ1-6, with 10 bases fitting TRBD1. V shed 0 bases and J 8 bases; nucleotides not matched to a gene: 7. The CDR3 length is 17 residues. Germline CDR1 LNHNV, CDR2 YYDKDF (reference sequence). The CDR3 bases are TGTGCCACCAGCAGAGATCTGGGACAGGGGCGCGATTCACCCCTCCACTTT. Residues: CATSRDLGQGRDSPLHF.

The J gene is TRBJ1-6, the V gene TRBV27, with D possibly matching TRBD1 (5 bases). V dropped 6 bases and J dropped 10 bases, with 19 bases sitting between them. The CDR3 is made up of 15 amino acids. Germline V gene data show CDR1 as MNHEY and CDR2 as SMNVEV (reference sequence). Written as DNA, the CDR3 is TGTGCCAGCAGCTCAACCCCGGGGGTGAGGTCACCCCTCCACTTT. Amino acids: CASSSTPGVRSPLHF.

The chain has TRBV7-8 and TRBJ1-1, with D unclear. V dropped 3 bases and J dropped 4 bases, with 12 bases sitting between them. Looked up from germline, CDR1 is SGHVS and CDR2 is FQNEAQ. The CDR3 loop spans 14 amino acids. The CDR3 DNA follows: TGTGCCAGCAGCTTGGAGAGTGCGAGCACTGAAGCTTTCTTT. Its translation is CASSLESASTEAFF.

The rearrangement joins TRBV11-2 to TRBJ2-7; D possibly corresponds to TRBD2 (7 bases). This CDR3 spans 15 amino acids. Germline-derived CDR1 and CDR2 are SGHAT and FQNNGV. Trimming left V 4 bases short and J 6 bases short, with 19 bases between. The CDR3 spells CASSSGLGGPREQYF. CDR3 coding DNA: TGTGCCAGCAGCTCGGGTCTCGGGGGGCCCCGCGAGCAGTACTTC.